Listed below are T cell receptor beta chains from one sample, sequenced in a study of Graves' ophthalmopathy and Graves' hyperthyroidism. TCRdb itself ran the multiplex PCR reads through MiXCR, one entry per CDR3 protein. The sample includes over a million distinct CDR3 sequences, roughly 35% seen only once; the top ten take 8.5% to 14%. The sequencing input was peripheral blood or thyroid tissue (not recorded which). Receptors were obtained from an adult man with Graves' hyperthyroidism. The CDR3 runs from the conserved cysteine through the conserved F or W. A D gene is named only where the DNA matches it firmly. The size field is filled for only some rows; it gives once, few, many or a size class.

D	V	J	size	CDR3	DNA
-	TRBV2	TRBJ2-2	-	CASRGDLGTGELSF	TGTGCCAGCAGGGGGGACCTGGGCACCGGGGAGCTGTCTTTT
TRBD1	TRBV10-3	TRBJ1-5	many	CAISDDRGGQPQHF	TGTGCCATCAGTGACGACAGGGGGGGTCAGCCCCAGCATTTT
TRBD1	TRBV25-1	TRBJ2-7	-	CASSGSTGQLASSEQYF	TGTGCCAGCAGTGGTTCGACGGGACAGTTGGCTTCTTCCGAGCAGTACTTC
-	TRBV9	TRBJ2-7	-	CASSAHRTPWDEQYF	TGTGCCAGCAGCGCCCACAGGACCCCCTGGGACGAGCAGTACTTC
TRBD1	TRBV19	TRBJ2-2	many	CAGARGHSGELFF	TGTGCCGGTGCCAGGGGGCACAGCGGGGAGCTGTTTTTT
TRBD1	TRBV10-3	TRBJ2-5	many	CAISGGRGQETQYF	TGTGCCATCAGTGGCGGCAGGGGGCAGGAGACCCAGTACTTC
-	TRBV6-5	TRBJ2-2	-	CASRGSETGELFF	TGTGCCAGCAGAGGTAGTGAGACCGGGGAGCTGTTTTTT
-	TRBV4-1	TRBJ2-5	-	CASSQVEWRAPNRETQYF	TGCGCCAGCAGCCAAGTAGAGTGGCGGGCTCCCAATCGGGAGACCCAGTACTTC
-	TRBV10-3	TRBJ1-2	-	CAISESYSLLNYGYTF	TGTGCCATCAGTGAGTCTTACAGTCTTTTAAACTATGGCTACACCTTC
-	TRBV7-9	TRBJ2-5	many	CASSPGGLQETQYF	TGTGCCAGTAGTCCCGGGGGGCTCCAAGAGACCCAGTACTTC
TRBD1	TRBV14	TRBJ2-2	-	CASSQQKDRGRVGELFF	TGTGCCAGCAGCCAACAGAAGGACAGGGGGCGCGTCGGGGAGCTGTTTTTT
-	TRBV10-3	TRBJ2-7	-	CAISDSSYEQYF	TGTGCCATCAGCGACAGCTCCTACGAGCAGTACTTC
-	TRBV28	TRBJ2-7	-	CASKMENYEQYF	TGTGCCAGCAAGATGGAAAACTACGAGCAGTACTTC
-	TRBV7-2	TRBJ2-1	-	CASSPNPPYEFF	TGTGCCAGCAGCCCAAATCCCCCTTACGAGTTCTTC
TRBD1	TRBV12-3/TRBV12-4	TRBJ1-5	-	CASAPDRGQPQHF	TGTGCCAGCGCTCCGGACAGGGGTCAGCCCCAGCATTTT
TRBD1	TRBV6-6	TRBJ2-7	few	CASSYSLGQGTYEQYF	TGTGCCAGCAGTTACTCTTTGGGACAGGGGACCTACGAGCAGTACTTC
-	TRBV24-1	TRBJ2-7	many	CATSDPRGTLFGQYF	TGTGCCACCAGTGATCCCCGGGGCACCCTCTTCGGGCAGTACTTC
TRBD2	TRBV7-6	TRBJ2-7	once	CASSHTSGQQYF	TGTGCCAGCAGCCATACTAGCGGGCAGCAGTACTTC
-	TRBV20-1	TRBJ1-2	many	CSASLGAGYTF	TGCAGTGCTAGTTTGGGGGCTGGCTACACCTTC
-	TRBV7-8	TRBJ2-5	many	CASSLSRQMKETQYF	TGTGCCAGCAGCTTATCAAGACAGATGAAAGAGACCCAGTACTTC
-	TRBV6-4	TRBJ1-5	many	CASSVYNQPQHF	TGTGCCAGCAGTGTCTACAATCAGCCCCAGCATTTT
-	TRBV5-1	TRBJ2-5	many	CASRADLGLETQYF	TGCGCCAGCAGAGCCGACTTGGGGTTGGAGACCCAGTACTTC
TRBD2	TRBV7-9	TRBJ2-7	-	CASSYGLAGEKYEQYF	TGTGCCAGCAGCTACGGCCTAGCGGGAGAAAAGTACGAGCAGTACTTC
TRBD1	TRBV10-3	TRBJ1-1	-	CAISGTGVRATEAFF	TGTGCCATCAGTGGGACAGGGGTGCGGGCCACTGAAGCTTTCTTT
TRBD1	TRBV7-8	TRBJ2-7	many	CASSLWSGGRSYEQYF	TGTGCCAGCAGCTTATGGTCAGGGGGTCGTTCCTACGAGCAGTACTTC
TRBD1	TRBV5-6	TRBJ1-2	-	CASSLPRGQAYGYTF	TGTGCCAGCAGCTTACCCAGGGGACAGGCCTATGGCTACACCTTC
TRBD1	TRBV25-1	TRBJ1-5	-	CASSASGQGDFFGNQPQHF	TGTGCCAGCAGTGCCTCGGGACAGGGGGATTTCTTTGGCAATCAGCCCCAGCATTTT
TRBD1	TRBV25-1	TRBJ2-7	-	CASSWTGQGTYEQYF	TGTGCCAGCAGTTGGACGGGACAGGGGACCTACGAGCAGTACTTC